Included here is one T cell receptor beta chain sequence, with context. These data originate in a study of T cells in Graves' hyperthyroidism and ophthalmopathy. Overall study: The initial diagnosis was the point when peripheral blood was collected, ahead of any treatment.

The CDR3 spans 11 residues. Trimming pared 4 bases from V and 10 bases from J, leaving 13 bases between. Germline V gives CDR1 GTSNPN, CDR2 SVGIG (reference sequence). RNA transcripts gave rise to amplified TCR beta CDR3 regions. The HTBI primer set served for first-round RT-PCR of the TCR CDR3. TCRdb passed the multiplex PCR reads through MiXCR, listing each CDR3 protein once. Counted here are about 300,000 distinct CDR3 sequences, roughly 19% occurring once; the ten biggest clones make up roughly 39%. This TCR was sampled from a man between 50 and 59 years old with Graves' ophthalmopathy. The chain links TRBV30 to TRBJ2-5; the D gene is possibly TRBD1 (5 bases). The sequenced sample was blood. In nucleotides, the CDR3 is TGTGCCTGGACGCAGGGTGGGGACCAGTACTTC. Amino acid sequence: CAWTQGGDQYF.